This TCR beta chain was captured by sequencing in a study of T cell repertoires in cytomegalovirus infection. This clonotype appeared a few times. Its specificity is not known. CDR1 is LGHDT, CDR2 YNNKEL, per germline (reference sequence). The CDR3 contains 15 residues. V gave up 6 bases and J gave up 9 bases; unmatched junction bases: 12. Each CDR3 protein is one row after TCRdb ran MiXCR on the reads. The sample records about 700,000 distinct CDR3 sequences, roughly 30% being singletons. Study observations and caveats: HLA-C-restricted CMV clonotypes gave the most frequent clonotype in two of eight donors. Pooled public TCR beta family frequency picked out CMV carriers with the relevant HLA.

The sequence came from a human donor in good health (CMV status not recorded). Some clones in this sample may be carry-over from other donors' samples. The input for sequencing was cultured PBMCs, taken from culture after CMV antigen stimulation. V and J are TRBV3-1 and TRBJ2-1; 9 bases are a match to TRBD2. The CDR3 is CASRPAASGISEQFF. CDR3 bases: TGTGCCAGCAGACCCGCAGCTAGCGGGATCAGTGAGCAGTTCTTC.